This is a list of T cell receptor beta chains from one sample in a study of cytomegalovirus exposure and HLA in healthy donors. Data came from immunoSEQ multiplex PCR; TCRdb stores just in-frame clones and leaves some out. The sample carries roughly 140,000 clones, roughly 77% recorded once. Source material: PBMCs. These receptors originate from a man aged 30-40 years in good health and CMV-seronegative. CDR3s include the opening cysteine and the closing phenylalanine or tryptophan. D genes are given only for firm matches. Clone size is given for some rows only: seen once, a few or many times, or a class if the clone is expanded.

NA	NA	TRBJ1-6	TRBV5-1	CASSLAGSSYNSPLHF	TGCGCCAGCAGCTTGGCCGGTAGCTCCTATAATTCACCCCTCCACTTT
NA	NA	TRBJ1-6	TRBV19	CASSIFRDYNSPLHF	TGTGCCAGTAGTATCTTCAGGGACTATAATTCACCCCTCCACTTT
TRBD2	few	TRBJ2-3	TRBV19	CASSPPAGGADTQYF	TGTGCCAGTAGCCCCCCGGCGGGAGGAGCAGATACGCAGTATTTT
TRBD1	once	TRBJ2-7	TRBV5-1	CASRHGTGAYEQYF	TGCGCCAGCAGGCACGGGACAGGGGCCTACGAGCAGTACTTC
NA	NA	TRBJ2-5	TRBV28	CASSMDRRGSKTQYF	TGTGCCAGCAGTATGGACAGGAGGGGGAGTAAGACCCAGTACTTC
TRBD2	NA	TRBJ2-1	TRBV4-1	CASSQKTPRVAGDSYNEQFF	TGCGCCAGCAGCCAAAAAACCCCGAGGGTAGCGGGAGACTCCTACAATGAGCAGTTCTTC
NA	NA	TRBJ2-2	TRBV9	CASSVKAVNTGELFF	TGTGCCAGCAGCGTAAAAGCGGTGAACACCGGGGAGCTGTTTTTT
NA	NA	TRBJ2-1	TRBV9	CASSHPTSSNEQFF	TGTGCCAGCAGCCACCCTACTAGTTCAAATGAGCAGTTCTTC
TRBD1	NA	TRBJ2-7	TRBV13	CASSSTGPYEQYF	TGTGCCAGCAGCTCGACAGGGCCGTACGAGCAGTACTTC
NA	once	TRBJ2-5	TRBV6-1	CASLGGGSQETQYF	TGTGCCAGCTTGGGGGGTGGCAGCCAAGAGACCCAGTACTTC
TRBD2	NA	TRBJ2-2	TRBV19	CASIDGRAVGTGELFF	TGTGCCAGTATAGACGGGAGGGCCGTGGGGACCGGGGAGCTGTTTTTT
NA	NA	TRBJ2-1	TRBV7-9	CASSSDKPYNEQFF	TGTGCCAGCAGCTCGGACAAGCCCTACAATGAGCAGTTCTTC
TRBD1	NA	TRBJ1-2	TRBV30	CAWGRTGGWKGYTF	TGTGCCTGGGGAAGGACAGGGGGCTGGAAGGGCTACACCTTC
NA	NA	TRBJ2-2	TRBV6-6	CASTPNRANTGELFF	TGTGCCAGCACCCCAAACAGGGCGAACACCGGGGAGCTGTTTTTT
NA	NA	TRBJ1-5	TRBV6-1	CASSAAGLSNQPQNF	TGTGCCAGCAGTGCCGCGGGACTGAGCAATCAGCCCCAGAATTTT
NA	NA	TRBJ2-2	TRBV7-7	CASRPQQTGELFF	TGTGCTAGCAGGCCACAACAAACCGGGGAGCTGTTTTTT
NA	NA	TRBJ2-6	TRBV4-1	CASSQVQGGVSGANVLTF	TGCGCCAGCAGCCAAGTGCAGGGGGGTGTCTCTGGGGCCAACGTCCTGACTTTC
TRBD1	NA	TRBJ2-3	TRBV5-4	CASSRTGGWDATDTQYF	TGTGCCAGCAGCCGGACAGGGGGCTGGGACGCCACAGATACGCAGTATTTT
TRBD2	few	TRBJ2-1	TRBV28	CASSLRGSGSGGTRFF	TGTGCCAGCAGTTTACGGGGCTCGGGTAGCGGGGGGACCAGGTTCTTC
TRBD1	once	TRBJ1-3	TRBV5-1	CASSLATGGDSGNTIYF	TGCGCCAGCAGCTTGGCGACAGGGGGAGACTCTGGAAACACCATATATTTT
NA	NA	TRBJ2-3	TRBV7-2	CASRPRMTRYSTDTQYF	TGTGCCAGCAGACCGCGGATGACTCGATATAGCACAGATACGCAGTATTTT
NA	NA	TRBJ1-1	TRBV5-4	CASSLVGLWNTEAFF	TGTGCCAGCAGCTTGGTGGGGCTTTGGAACACTGAAGCTTTCTTT
TRBD1	NA	TRBJ2-7	TRBV29-1	CSIRQGGYEQYF	TGCAGCATCCGACAGGGGGGTTACGAGCAGTACTTC
TRBD2	NA	TRBJ2-3	TRBV4-2	CASSQEFLTSGGWDTQYF	TGTGCCAGCAGCCAAGAGTTCCTGACTAGCGGGGGCTGGGATACGCAGTATTTT
TRBD1	NA	TRBJ1-5	TRBV6-6	CASTPTGAQPQNF	TGTGCCAGCACTCCAACAGGGGCTCAGCCCCAGAATTTT
NA	NA	TRBJ2-3	TRBV6-6	CASSYYGGASTDTQYF	TGTGCCAGCAGTTACTACGGCGGAGCTAGCACAGATACGCAGTATTTT
NA	NA	TRBJ1-5	TRBV4-1	CASSQDRGGVQPQHF	TGCGCCAGCAGCCAAGATCGGGGGGGCGTTCAGCCCCAGCATTTT
NA	NA	TRBJ1-2	TRBV5-6	CASSPRWGTNYGYPF	TGTGCCAGCAGCCCAAGGTGGGGGACTAACTATGGCTACCCCTTC
TRBD2	NA	TRBJ2-2	TRBV5-1	CASSLELAGAGELFF	TGCGCCAGCAGCTTGGAACTAGCGGGAGCCGGGGAGCTGTTTTTT
NA	NA	TRBJ2-7	TRBV5-1	CASSLREVGEQYF	TGCGCCAGCAGCTTGAGGGAGGTGGGCGAGCAGTACTTC
TRBD2	NA	TRBJ2-1	TRBV19	CASRTNPTSIDEQFF	TGTGCCAGTAGGACTAACCCGACTAGCATAGATGAGCAGTTCTTC
NA	once	TRBJ2-3	TRBV7-2	CASSSGLSTDTQYF	TGTGCCAGCAGCTCGGGACTTAGCACAGATACGCAGTATTTT
NA	few	TRBJ1-1	TRBV9	CASSVASGGVSEAFF	TGTGCCAGCAGCGTAGCGAGCGGGGGGGTATCTGAAGCTTTCTTT
NA	NA	TRBJ2-5	TRBV12-5	CASGLVTGTLAGETQYF	TGTGCTAGTGGTTTGGTGACCGGGACTTTGGCGGGGGAGACCCAGTACTTC